The subject of this entry is one T cell receptor beta chain. Its antigen is currently unknown. This record belongs to a study of PD-1 blockade in classical Hodgkin lymphoma. Study-wide points: Some patients began nivolumab under 1 year after ASCT. These patients were excluded from later analyses. Relapsed/refractory patients reportedly had lower baseline diversity than newly diagnosed patients.

Trimming cost V 1 base and J 3 bases, with 10 bases left between them. Per germline, CDR1 SGHRS and CDR2 YFSETQ. The CDR3 contains 15 residues. Data came from immunoSEQ multiplex PCR; TCRdb stores just in-frame clones and leaves some out. The repertoire holds more than 15,000 clones, with approximately 90% as singletons. No patient escaped relapse after autologous stem cell transplantation, and brentuximab vedotin exposure varied. The source is a human donor with classical Hodgkin lymphoma. This material consisted of peripheral blood mononuclear cells (PBMCs), taken before the second cycle of nivolumab. The V gene is TRBV5-1, the J gene TRBJ2-2; D might be TRBD1 (6 bases). The CDR3 region is CASSLTGKDTGELFF. The CDR3 coding sequence is TGCGCCAGCAGCTTGACAGGGAAGGACACCGGGGAGCTGTTTTTT.